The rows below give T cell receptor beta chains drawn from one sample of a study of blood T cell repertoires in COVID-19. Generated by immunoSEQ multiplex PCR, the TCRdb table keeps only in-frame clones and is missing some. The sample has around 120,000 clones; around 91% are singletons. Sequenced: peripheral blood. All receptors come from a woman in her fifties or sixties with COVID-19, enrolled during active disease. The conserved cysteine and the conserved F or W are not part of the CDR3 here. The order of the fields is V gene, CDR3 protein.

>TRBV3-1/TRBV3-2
ASSQDPGGTEAF
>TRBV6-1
ASSDLGGNEQF
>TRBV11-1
ASSLIGQGGAYGYT
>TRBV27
ASSFRRNTEAF
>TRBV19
ASSKPGTRNTDTQY
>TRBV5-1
ASSPRTRSYGYT
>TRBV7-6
ASREGGTDTQY
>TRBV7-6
ASSQDRGDQPQH
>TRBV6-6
ASSYYMGQGYEQY
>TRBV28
ASRFLQGEAF
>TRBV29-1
SVEWQDYGYT
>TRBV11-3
ASSSRSRGGSDTQY
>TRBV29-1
SVGRGSTDTQY
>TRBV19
ASSEGQGPFAPQH
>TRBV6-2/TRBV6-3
ASSASPYEQY
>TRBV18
ASSTGAGGYNEQF
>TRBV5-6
ASSSHLDFSGTPYEQY
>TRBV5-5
ASSWRQVGSFGNTIY